This TCR beta chain was captured by sequencing in a study of blood T cell repertoires in COVID-19. Study context: Researchers got acute and convalescent COVID-19 samples from the United States, Italy and Spain. T cells, B-cell-depleted T cells, or PBMCs provided the cDNA or gDNA that served as material.

In regard to this clone: Germline and junction disagree at one end, which may indicate a read error.

TCRdb's table, derived via immunoSEQ multiplex PCR, lists solely in-frame clones and lacks some. This table has 150,000 to 200,000 clones, 60% to 85% appearing once. The CDR3 runs to 13 residues. Germline V CDR1 and CDR2: SNHLY, FYNNEI. The TCR sequence derives from a man aged 55 to 70 with acute or convalescent COVID-19. The chain links TRBV2 to TRBJ1-5; D gene uncertain. Sequencing was done on a sample of peripheral blood. This CDR3 is CASREGYNQPQHF. The CDR3 DNA reads TGTGCCAGCAGGGAAGGCTACAATCAGCCCCAGCATTTT.